This entry is about one TCR beta chain. The antigen remains undetermined. CDR1 and CDR2 from the germline V gene are MDHEN and SYDVKM. The CDR3 consists of 14 residues. The V end lost 3 bases, the J end lost 3 bases, and 11 bases lay between the germline ends. This record comes from a study of cytomegalovirus exposure and HLA in healthy donors. General study findings and limits: The study recorded 150 to 200 TCR beta chains that were cytomegalovirus-associated. A later analysis reportedly identified an Asian-associated ancestry cluster as carrying fewer N-insertions than the approximately 730-donor mean.

Both 60 Vbeta primers and 13 Jbeta primers went into the PCR. Assay used: immunoSEQ multiplex PCR; TCRdb lists only in-frame clones, some missing. The data contain 120,000 to 150,000 clones, about 75% of them singletons. The sequence derives from a man aged 40-49 years in good health and CMV-seronegative. Sequenced input: PBMCs. This rearrangement joins TRBV28 to TRBJ1-2; tentative D call: TRBD1 (5 bases). In nucleotides, the CDR3 is TGTGCCAGCAGTTTCATGACGGGGGACTATGGCTACACCTTC. It codes for CASSFMTGDYGYTF.